The 19 T cell receptor beta chains below come from one sample, sequenced in a study of tumor-infiltrating lymphocytes in primary liver carcinoma. With around 490 ng total RNA as template and a constant-region primer, TCR beta cDNA was made. Library construction for TCR beta comprised three nested multiplex PCR rounds performed with slightly modified ARM-PCR. TRBV1-TRBV30 forward primers paired with a C-beta reverse primer were used in the first two PCR rounds, which ran approximately 10 cycles each. TCRdb passed the multiplex PCR reads through MiXCR, listing each CDR3 protein once. This sample yields tens of thousands of distinct CDR3 sequences, of which 77% are seen a single time; about 30% belongs to the top ten. Starting material for RNA and DNA co-extraction consisted of roughly 19-31 mg of unsorted bulk tissue. The sequencing sample was made of liver tumor tissue from sampling region 5. The subset denotes: tumor region T5, tumor centre. The source is a woman aged 25 to 39 with primary liver carcinoma and hepatitis B virus infection.

This clonotype was recorded once. At one end the junction does not follow the germline gene, possibly because of a read error. CDR3 coding DNA: TGTACCAGCAGCTTCGGGGCCCGTTCCTACGATGAGCAGTTCTTC. It yields the protein CTSSFGARSYDEQFF. The V call is TRBV11-3, the J call TRBJ2-1; D may correspond to TRBD1 or TRBD2 (5 bases each). Germline V gene data show CDR1 as SGHNT and CDR2 as YENEEA. CDR3 length equals 15 residues.

Concerning this clonotype itself: The junction and the germline gene differ at one end; a read error may be behind it. CDR3 sequence (DNA): TGTGCCAGCAGTATCACAGGGGGGGGTTCTTGGACCTACGAGCACTACTTC. Its translation: CASSITGGGSWTYEHYF. The chain combines TRBV11-2 with TRBJ2-7, with D possibly TRBD1 on 8 matching bases. The length of the CDR3 is 17 residues. CDR1 is SGHAT and CDR2 is FQNNGV in the germline V gene.

This clonotype was observed many times. The V gene is TRBV28, the J gene TRBJ2-1, with a weak D call TRBD2 (6 bases). Per the germline V gene, CDR1 is MDHEN and CDR2 is SYDVKM. The CDR3 consists of 20 residues. Deletions cut 4 bases from V and 6 bases from J, with 31 bases between. The CDR3 DNA sequence: TGTGCCAGCAGTTCTCCCTCTTCGGTTTTAGTGGGAGGCAGCCCCAATGAGCAGTTCTTC. Its protein is CASSSPSSVLVGGSPNEQFF.

Notes on this clonotype: A read error may produce the germline difference seen at one junction end. J is TRBJ2-1 and V is TRBV12-3 or TRBV12-4; 7 nucleotides line up with TRBD2. CDR3 length: 15 amino acids. CDR3 DNA sequence: TGTGACAGCAGCCTGTCCGAGTCTAGCGGACTTGAGCAGTTCTTC. Encoded protein: CDSSLSESSGLEQFF.

About this clonotype itself: The CDR3 does not close with the conserved phenylalanine or tryptophan, likely indicating a read error. It is unclear where the CDR3 begins or ends on the DNA, so no DNA is shown, and the CDR3 is as TCRdb lists it. This chain connects TRBV11-2 to TRBJ2-5; the table assigns TRBD2, which was not confirmed against the DNA. The CDR3 is 14 residues long, ends included. Germline CDR1 is SGHAT and CDR2 is FQNNGV. The CDR3 sequence: CASSRNTSGATQCL.

This clonotype has a single count. This likely comes from a read error, as the CDR3 has no conserved phenylalanine or tryptophan at its end. The chain couples TRBV28 to TRBJ2-3; D is ambiguous. Trimming shortened V by 9 bases and J by 6 bases, and 13 bases separated the two germline ends. From germline, CDR1 is MDHEN and CDR2 SYDVKM. The CDR3 runs to 12 residues. DNA for the CDR3: TGTGCCAGGAGTCCCTTTCTTGATACGCAGTATATT. This translates into CARSPFLDTQYI.

This clonotype is a singleton in its sample. Since a much larger clone is just one base distant, this may be a read error. The chain carries TRBV13 and TRBJ2-7; 8 positions match TRBD1. The germline CDR1 and CDR2 sequences are PRHDT and FYEKMQ (reference sequence). The length of the CDR3 is 11 residues. The CDR3 here is CPSSLGQGSYF. CDR3 DNA sequence: TGTCCCAGCAGCCTCGGACAGGGTAGTTACTTC.

Note on this clonotype: The junction departs from germline at one end; a sequencing error may be responsible. The V gene is TRBV10-3, the J gene TRBJ2-5; D unresolved. This CDR3 comprises 15 residues. Germline CDR1 reads ENHRY; CDR2 reads SYGVKD. CDR3: CAIGESATRQESQYF. CDR3 bases: TGTGCCATCGGTGAGTCGGCCACCAGACAAGAGTCCCAGTACTTC.

To note about this clonotype: This likely comes from a read error, as the CDR3 has no conserved phenylalanine or tryptophan at its end. This chain uses TRBV11-3 with TRBJ1-1; D is unclear. Trimming took off 5 bases at V and 0 bases at J, with 10 bases between the two ends. The CDR3 sequence is 14 residues long. CDR1 is SGHNT, CDR2 YENEEA, per germline. The CDR3 loop is CASSQDGLNTEAFS. CDR3 bases: TGTGCCAGCAGCCAGGACGGCTTGAACACTGAAGCTTTCTCT.

The rearrangement joins TRBV7-9 to TRBJ2-7; D is uncertain. V lost 5 bases to trimming and J lost 2 bases, with 7 bases between them. Germline V CDR1 and CDR2: SEHNR, FQNEAQ (reference sequence). CDR3 length: 12 amino acids. The DNA of the CDR3 is TGTGCCAGCAGCGTGCACACCTACGAGCAGTACTTC. Translating gives CASSVHTYEQYF. The entire variable domain, with the rest obtained from reference TRBV7-9 and TRBJ2-7, is as follows: DTGVSQNPRHKITKRGQNVTFRCDPISEHNRLYWYRQTLGQGPEFLTYFQNEAQLEKSRLLSDRFSAERPKGSFSTLEIQRTEQGDSAMYLCASSVHTYEQYFGPGTRLTVT.

For this clonotype: The CDR3 carries no conserved terminal phenylalanine or tryptophan, so it likely arises from a read error. The V gene is TRBV11-2, the J gene TRBJ1-2; possibly TRBD1 for D (5 bases). Per germline, CDR1 SGHAT and CDR2 FQNNGV. There are 13 residues in the CDR3. As DNA, the CDR3 is TGTGTCAGCAGCTTAGAGGGGAACTATGGCTACACCCTC. As protein: CVSSLEGNYGYTL.

V is TRBV7-9 and J is TRBJ2-2, with D possibly TRBD2 on 6 matching bases. CDR3 length equals 16 residues. V lost 1 base, J lost 5 bases, and 14 bases lay in between. Germline assignment: CDR1 SEHNR and CDR2 FQNEAQ (reference sequence). DNA for the CDR3: TGTGCCAGCAGCTTAGGGCTAACGGGAGTTACCGGGGAGCTGTTTTTT. This translates into CASSLGLTGVTGELFF.

This sequence joins TRBV6-5 and TRBJ2-1; 11 nucleotides match TRBD2. Germline V gene sequence: CDR1 MNHEY, CDR2 SVGAGI. CDR3 length: 16 residues. With V trimmed by 5 bases and J by 5 bases, 8 bases remained unmatched. In nucleotides, the CDR3 is TGTGCCAGCAGTCCGCCGGGACTAGCGGTCCACAATGAGCAGTTCTTC. Protein product: CASSPPGLAVHNEQFF.

The genes are TRBV4-2 and TRBJ2-7; tentative D call: TRBD2 (6 bases). The CDR3 is 18 amino acids. The V end lost 3 bases, the J end lost 10 bases, and 31 bases lay between the germline ends. Germline V gene lookup returns CDR1 LGHNA and CDR2 YNFKEQ. CDR3 in amino acids: CASSQEHLEQEGPREQYF. The CDR3 region has the DNA TGTGCCAGCAGCCAGGAACACCTAGAACAGGAGGGACCGCGCGAACAGTACTTC.

On this clonotype itself: At one of its ends the junction is not consistent with the germline gene, which may arise from a read error. CDR3 in amino acids: CASSEALAGGANTVELFF. The CDR3 DNA is TGTGCCAGCAGTGAGGCATTGGCGGGGGGGGCGAACACCGTGGAGCTGTTTTTT. The chain has TRBV6-1 and TRBJ2-2; 9 positions match TRBD2. The CDR3 has 18 amino acids. The germline V gene encodes CDR1 MNHNS and CDR2 SASEGT.

This clonotype counts as large. V gene TRBV11-2 combines with J gene TRBJ2-2; 10 bases are shared with TRBD2. Germline V lookup: CDR1 SGHAT, CDR2 FQNNGV. The CDR3 totals 16 residues. Germline trimming cut 4 bases from V and 6 bases from J; bases unmatched to any gene: 8. For the CDR3, the DNA is TGTGCCAGCAGCTCGACACGTAGCGGGAGGTCCGGGGAGCTGTTTTTT. This gives the protein CASSSTRSGRSGELFF.

This clonotype is medium-sized (0.01 to 0.1%) within its sample. This sequence joins TRBV5-4 and TRBJ2-3, with unresolved D. From germline, CDR1 is SGHNT and CDR2 YYREEE (reference sequence). The V and J ends lost 2 bases and 2 bases respectively, with 3 bases between them. The CDR3 loop spans 12 amino acids. CDR3 nucleotides: TGTGCCAGCAGCTTCTCCACAGATACGCAGTATTTT. Translating gives CASSFSTDTQYF.

This chain joins TRBV11-2 and TRBJ2-3; D is undetermined. The DNA matches TRBJ1-5 better at its end, which makes the J call doubtful. CDR3 length: 13 residues. Germline CDR1 SGHAT, CDR2 FQNNGV. The CDR3 coding sequence is TGTGCCAGCAGCTTAGCGCTAAGGGATAGGCAGCATTTT. This codes for CASSLALRDRQHF.

Comments on this clonotype: A junction boundary mismatches the germline segment, possibly from a read error. V gene TRBV27 combines with J gene TRBJ2-7; the D is unclear. The length of the CDR3 is 13 residues. The germline CDR1 and CDR2 sequences are MNHEY and SMNVEV (reference sequence). The CDR3 region has the DNA TGCGCCAGCAGTATCAGTTCCCTCTACGACCAGTACTTC. Translated, it gives CASSISSLYDQYF.